These 8 T cell receptor beta chains originate from one sample sequenced in a study of blood T cell repertoires in COVID-19. Assay used: immunoSEQ multiplex PCR; TCRdb lists only in-frame clones, some missing. The table has fewer than 200,000 clones, 85% seen once; the top ten hold approximately 5.4%. Sequencing used peripheral blood. All receptors come from a woman in her fifties or sixties with COVID-19, enrolled during active disease.

This chain uses TRBV9 with TRBJ1-2; D not certain. CDR1 and CDR2 (germline): SGDLS, YYNGEE. Trimming stripped 0 bases from V and 4 bases from J, with 10 bases between. The CDR3 covers 14 residues. CDR3 residues: CASSVDGESYGYTF. The CDR3 region has the DNA TGTGCCAGCAGCGTAGATGGGGAGAGCTATGGCTACACCTTC.

Details on this clone: Distinct nucleotide sequences in the sample also encode this CDR3. This chain joins TRBV19 and TRBJ1-4; 7 bases map to TRBD1. Germline trimming cut 6 bases from V and 3 bases from J; bases unmatched to any gene: 7. Per germline, CDR1 LNHDA and CDR2 SQIVND (reference sequence). The CDR3 length is 15 residues. DNA for the CDR3: TGTGCCAGTAGCATTGGGGGACAGCCTAATGAAAAACTGTTTTTT. Residues: CASSIGGQPNEKLFF.

In DNA form, the CDR3 reads TGTGCCAGCAGAGCAGGGACACTTACAGGGGAAAAACTGTTTTTT. It specifies CASRAGTLTGEKLFF. The V and J genes are TRBV2 and TRBJ1-4, with D perhaps matching TRBD1 (6 bases). The germline V gene encodes CDR1 SNHLY and CDR2 FYNNEI. CDR3 size: 15 residues. With 6 bases removed from V and 8 bases from J, the gap between germline ends came to 19 bases.

The sample holds many counts of this clone. This chain joins TRBV3-1 (or the pseudogene TRBV3-2) and TRBJ2-1; TRBD2 agrees at 9 bases. The CDR3 sequence is 19 residues long. Germline-derived CDR1 and CDR2 are LGHDT and YNNKEL (reference sequence). V shed 0 bases, J shed 6 bases, and the junction held 15 bases outside the gene matches. The CDR3 DNA reads as TGTGCCAGCAGCCAAGATATACACGGTAGCGGGGGTACCCCCAATGAGCAGTTCTTC. This encodes CASSQDIHGSGGTPNEQFF.

This clone has only one observation. The chain couples TRBV2 to TRBJ1-5; maybe TRBD1 (5 bases). The CDR3 is 14 amino acids. Trimming took off 3 bases at V and 5 bases at J, with 11 bases between the two ends. The germline gives CDR1 SNHLY, CDR2 FYNNEI. The DNA of the CDR3 is TGTGCCAGCAGTGAGCAGGGATCGTATCAGCCCCAGCATTTT. It translates to CASSEQGSYQPQHF.

The V gene is TRBV3-1 (or the pseudogene TRBV3-2), the J gene TRBJ2-5, with TRBD2 matching over 9 bases. Germline assignment: CDR1 LGHDT and CDR2 YNNKEL (reference sequence). The CDR3 loop spans 15 amino acids. Trimming cost V 1 base and J 4 bases; bases outside gene matches: 4. The CDR3 loop reads CASSQGPSGAETQYF. Here the CDR3 DNA reads TGTGCCAGCAGCCAAGGTCCTAGCGGGGCAGAGACCCAGTACTTC.

The rearrangement uses TRBV19 and TRBJ1-3; TRBD1 matches 7 bases. Germline loops: CDR1 LNHDA, CDR2 SQIVND (reference sequence). The CDR3 is 18 amino acids. Trimming took 3 bases from V and 4 from J; bases not matched to a gene: 15. CDR3 protein: CASSIDRVKPYWGNTIYF. The CDR3, as DNA: TGTGCCAGTAGTATCGACAGGGTAAAGCCTTATTGGGGAAACACCATATATTTT.

This CDR3 reads CASSPDRGQSPLHF. The DNA for the CDR3 is TGTGCCAGCAGCCCGGACAGGGGGCAATCACCCCTCCACTTT. This rearrangement joins TRBV7-2 to TRBJ1-6, with 11 positions matching TRBD1. J gave up 10 bases and V 5 bases, and 4 bases lay outside the gene matches. Looked up from germline, CDR1 is SGHTA and CDR2 is FQGNSA. The CDR3 is 14 amino acids.